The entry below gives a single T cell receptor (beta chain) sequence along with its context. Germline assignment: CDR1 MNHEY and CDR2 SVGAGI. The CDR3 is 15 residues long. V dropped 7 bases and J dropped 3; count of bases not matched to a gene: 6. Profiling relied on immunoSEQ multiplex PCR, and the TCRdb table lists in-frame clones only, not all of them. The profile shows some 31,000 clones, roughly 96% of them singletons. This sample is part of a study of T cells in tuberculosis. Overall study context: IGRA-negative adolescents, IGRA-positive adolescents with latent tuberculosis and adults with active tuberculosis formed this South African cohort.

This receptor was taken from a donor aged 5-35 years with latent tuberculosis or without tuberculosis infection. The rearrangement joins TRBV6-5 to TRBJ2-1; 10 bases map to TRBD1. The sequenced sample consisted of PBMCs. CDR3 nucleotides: TGTGCCAGCACCCGACAGGGGGCGGGCTACAATGAGCAGTTCTTC. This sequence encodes CASTRQGAGYNEQFF.